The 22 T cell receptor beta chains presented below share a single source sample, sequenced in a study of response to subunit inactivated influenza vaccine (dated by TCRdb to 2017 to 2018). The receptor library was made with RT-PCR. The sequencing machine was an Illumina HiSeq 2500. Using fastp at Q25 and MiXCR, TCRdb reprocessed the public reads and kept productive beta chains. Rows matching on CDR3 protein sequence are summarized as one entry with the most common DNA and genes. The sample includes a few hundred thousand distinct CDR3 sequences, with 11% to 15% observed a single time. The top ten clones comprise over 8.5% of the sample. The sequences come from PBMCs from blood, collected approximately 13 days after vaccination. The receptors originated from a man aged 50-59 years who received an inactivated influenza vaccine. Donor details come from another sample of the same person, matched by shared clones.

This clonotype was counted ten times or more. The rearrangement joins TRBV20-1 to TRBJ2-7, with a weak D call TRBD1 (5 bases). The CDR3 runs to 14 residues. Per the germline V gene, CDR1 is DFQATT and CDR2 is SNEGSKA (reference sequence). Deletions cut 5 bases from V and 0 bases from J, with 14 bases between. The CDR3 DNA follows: TGCAGTGCTTTAGGACATTCGAGCTCCTACGAGCAGTACTTC. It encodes CSALGHSSSYEQYF.

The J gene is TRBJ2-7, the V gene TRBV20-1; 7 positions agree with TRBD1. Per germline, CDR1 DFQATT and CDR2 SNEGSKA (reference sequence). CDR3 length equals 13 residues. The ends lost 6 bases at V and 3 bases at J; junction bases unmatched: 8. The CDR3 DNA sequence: TGCAGTGCCCTGACAGGGATTGGCTACGAGCAGTACTTC. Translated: CSALTGIGYEQYF.

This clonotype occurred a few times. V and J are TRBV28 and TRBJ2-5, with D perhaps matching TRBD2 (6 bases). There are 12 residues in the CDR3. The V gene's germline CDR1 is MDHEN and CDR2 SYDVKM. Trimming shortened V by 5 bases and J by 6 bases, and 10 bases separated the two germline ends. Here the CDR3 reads CASSRGWKTQYF. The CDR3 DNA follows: TGTGCCAGCAGTCGGGGGTGGAAGACCCAGTACTTC.

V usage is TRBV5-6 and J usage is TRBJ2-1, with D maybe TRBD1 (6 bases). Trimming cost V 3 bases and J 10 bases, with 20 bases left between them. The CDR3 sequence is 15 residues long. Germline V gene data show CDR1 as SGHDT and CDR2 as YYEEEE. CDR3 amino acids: CASSSILQGQGEQFF. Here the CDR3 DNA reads TGTGCCAGCAGCTCAATACTGCAGGGTCAGGGGGAGCAGTTCTTC. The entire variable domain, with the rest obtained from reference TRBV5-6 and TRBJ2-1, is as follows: DAGVTQSPTHLIKTRGQQVTLRCSPKSGHDTVSWYQQALGQGPQFIFQYYEEEERQRGNFPDRFSGHQFPNYSSELNVNALLLGDSALYLCASSSILQGQGEQFFGPGTRLTVL.

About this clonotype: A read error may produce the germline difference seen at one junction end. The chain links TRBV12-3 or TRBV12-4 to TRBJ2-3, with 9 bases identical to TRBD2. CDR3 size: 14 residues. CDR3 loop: CASSLAGRADTQYF. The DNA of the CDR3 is TGTGCCAGCAGTCTAGCGGGGCGGGCAGATACGCAGTATTTT.

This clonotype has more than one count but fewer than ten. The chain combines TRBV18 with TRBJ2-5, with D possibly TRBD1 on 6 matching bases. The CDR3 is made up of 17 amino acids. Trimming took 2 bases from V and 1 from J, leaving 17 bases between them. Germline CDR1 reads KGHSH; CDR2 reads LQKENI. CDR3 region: CASSPGPTGISQETQYF. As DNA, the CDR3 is TGTGCCAGCTCACCAGGGCCGACAGGTATTAGCCAAGAGACCCAGTACTTC.

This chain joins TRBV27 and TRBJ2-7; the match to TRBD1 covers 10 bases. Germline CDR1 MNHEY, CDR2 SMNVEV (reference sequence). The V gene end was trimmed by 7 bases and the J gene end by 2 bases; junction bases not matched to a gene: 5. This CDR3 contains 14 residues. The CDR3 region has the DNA TGTGCCAGCACTCCCGGGACAGGGGCCTACGAGCAGTACTTC. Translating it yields CASTPGTGAYEQYF.

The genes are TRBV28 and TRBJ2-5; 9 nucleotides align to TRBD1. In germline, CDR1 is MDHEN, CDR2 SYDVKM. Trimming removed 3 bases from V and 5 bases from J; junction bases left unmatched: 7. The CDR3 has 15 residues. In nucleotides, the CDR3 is TGTGCCAGCAGTTTTGACGCCGGGACAGGGGAGACCCAGTACTTC. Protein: CASSFDAGTGETQYF.

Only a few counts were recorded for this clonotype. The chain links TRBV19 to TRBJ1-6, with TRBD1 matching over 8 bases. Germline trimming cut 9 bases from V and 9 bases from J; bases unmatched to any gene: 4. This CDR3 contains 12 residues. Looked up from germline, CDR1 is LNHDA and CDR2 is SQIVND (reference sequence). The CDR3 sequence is CASRGLGSPLHF. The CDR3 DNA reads TGTGCCAGCAGGGGGCTCGGTTCACCCCTCCACTTT.

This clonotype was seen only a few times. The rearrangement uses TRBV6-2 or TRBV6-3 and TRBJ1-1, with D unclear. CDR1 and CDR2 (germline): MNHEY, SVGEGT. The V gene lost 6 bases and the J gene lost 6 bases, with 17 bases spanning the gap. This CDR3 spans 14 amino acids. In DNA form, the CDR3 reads TGTGCCAGCAGACCCGGGCCCTATCGACCTGAAGCTTTCTTT. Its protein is CASRPGPYRPEAFF.

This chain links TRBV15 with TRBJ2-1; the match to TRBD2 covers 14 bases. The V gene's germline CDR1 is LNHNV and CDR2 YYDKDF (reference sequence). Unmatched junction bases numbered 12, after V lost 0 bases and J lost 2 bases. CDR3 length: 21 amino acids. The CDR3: CATSRDRHSQTSGGAYNEQFF. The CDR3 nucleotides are TGTGCCACCAGCAGAGATCGTCATAGCCAGACTAGCGGGGGGGCCTACAATGAGCAGTTCTTC.

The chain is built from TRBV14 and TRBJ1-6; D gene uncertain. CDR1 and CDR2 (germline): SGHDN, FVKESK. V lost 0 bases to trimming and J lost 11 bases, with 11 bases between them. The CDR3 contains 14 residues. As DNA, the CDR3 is TGTGCCAGCAGCCAAGATGGGGTTTGGGCACCCCTCCACTTT. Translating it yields CASSQDGVWAPLHF.

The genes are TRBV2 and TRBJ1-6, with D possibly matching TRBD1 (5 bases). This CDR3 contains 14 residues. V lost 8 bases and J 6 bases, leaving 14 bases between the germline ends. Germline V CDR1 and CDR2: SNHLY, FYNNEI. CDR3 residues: CASHRGEPNSPLHF. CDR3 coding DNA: TGTGCCAGCCACCGGGGGGAACCTAATTCACCCCTCCACTTT.

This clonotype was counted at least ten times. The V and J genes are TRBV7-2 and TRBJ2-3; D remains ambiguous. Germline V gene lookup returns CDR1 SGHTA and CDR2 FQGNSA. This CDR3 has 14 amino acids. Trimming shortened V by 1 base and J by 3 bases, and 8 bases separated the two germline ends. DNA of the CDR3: TGTGCCAGCAGCTTAGAGAGACGAACAGATACGCAGTATTTT. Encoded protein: CASSLERRTDTQYF.

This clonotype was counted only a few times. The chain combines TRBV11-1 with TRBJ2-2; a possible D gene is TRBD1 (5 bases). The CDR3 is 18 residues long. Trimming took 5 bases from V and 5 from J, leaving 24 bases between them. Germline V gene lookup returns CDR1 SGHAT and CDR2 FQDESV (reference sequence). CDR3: CASSPRRGVAKNTGELFF. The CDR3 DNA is TGTGCCAGCAGCCCACGAAGGGGCGTGGCGAAGAATACCGGGGAGCTGTTTTTT.

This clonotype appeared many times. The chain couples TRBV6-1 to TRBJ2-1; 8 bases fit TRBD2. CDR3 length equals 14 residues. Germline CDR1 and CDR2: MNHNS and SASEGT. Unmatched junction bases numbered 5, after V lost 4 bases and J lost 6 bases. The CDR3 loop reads CASSATSVPNEQFF. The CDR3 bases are TGTGCCAGCAGTGCGACTAGCGTCCCCAATGAGCAGTTCTTC.

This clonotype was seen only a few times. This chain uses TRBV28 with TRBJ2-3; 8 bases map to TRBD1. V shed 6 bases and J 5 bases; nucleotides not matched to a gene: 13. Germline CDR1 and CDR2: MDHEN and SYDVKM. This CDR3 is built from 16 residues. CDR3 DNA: TGTGCCAGCAGCACGGCCGGGACAGGTGCACGAGATACGCAGTATTTT. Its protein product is CASSTAGTGARDTQYF.

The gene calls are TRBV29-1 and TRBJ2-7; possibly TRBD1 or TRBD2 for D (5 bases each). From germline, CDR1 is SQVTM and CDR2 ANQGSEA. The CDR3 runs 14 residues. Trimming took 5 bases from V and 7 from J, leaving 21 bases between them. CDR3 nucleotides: TGCAGCGTTCGGGTTCGGGGCGGATCTGGGGAGCAGTACTTC. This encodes CSVRVRGGSGEQYF.

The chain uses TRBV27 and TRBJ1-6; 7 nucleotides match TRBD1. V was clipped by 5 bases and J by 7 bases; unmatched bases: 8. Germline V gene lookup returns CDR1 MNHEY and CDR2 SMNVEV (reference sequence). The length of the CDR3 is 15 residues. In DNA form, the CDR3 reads TGTGCCAGCAGTCCCGACAGGGTTCGCAATTCACCCCTCCACTTT. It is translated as CASSPDRVRNSPLHF.

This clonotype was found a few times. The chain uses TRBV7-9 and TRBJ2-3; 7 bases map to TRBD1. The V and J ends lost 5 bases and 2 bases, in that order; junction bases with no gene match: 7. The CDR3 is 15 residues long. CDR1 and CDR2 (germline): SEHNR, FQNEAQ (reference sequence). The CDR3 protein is CASSLTGSDTDTQYF. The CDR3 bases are TGTGCCAGCAGCCTGACAGGGTCGGACACAGATACGCAGTATTTT.

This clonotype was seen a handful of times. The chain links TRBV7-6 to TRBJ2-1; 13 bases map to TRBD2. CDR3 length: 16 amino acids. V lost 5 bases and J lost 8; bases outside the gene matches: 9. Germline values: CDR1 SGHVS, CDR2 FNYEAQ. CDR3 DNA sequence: TGTGCCAGCAGCCCAGCCCGGACTAGCGGGAGCTATGAGCAGTTCTTC. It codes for CASSPARTSGSYEQFF.

For the CDR3, the DNA is TGTGCCAGCAGTGACAGTGTTGTGTATGAGCAGTTCTTC. It codes for CASSDSVVYEQFF. The rearrangement joins TRBV2 to TRBJ2-1; D is undetermined. The germline V and J ends were trimmed by 3 bases and 8 bases, with 11 bases remaining between them. The CDR3 is 13 amino acids. The germline CDR1 and CDR2 sequences are SNHLY and FYNNEI.